The 15 T cell receptor beta chains presented below share a single source sample, sequenced in a study of T cell responses to AZD1222 COVID-19 vaccine. Sequencing was performed with immunoSEQ multiplex PCR; in TCRdb, only in-frame clones are kept and a portion is missing. The data contain 150,000 to 200,000 clones, about 89% of them singletons. The material sequenced was peripheral blood, taken on day 0 of AZD1222 vaccination. These receptors all stem from an adult in good health.

The CDR3 reads CASSYVGSSGETQYF. CDR3 nucleotide sequence: TGCGCCAGCAGCTACGTCGGAAGTTCTGGGGAGACCCAGTACTTC. The chain employs TRBV5-1 and TRBJ2-5; D not certain. Trimming took off 3 bases at V and 5 bases at J, with 17 bases between the two ends. This CDR3 spans 15 amino acids. CDR1 SGHRS and CDR2 YFSETQ come from the germline V gene.

The CDR3 here is CASSQERDRDQPQHF. For the CDR3, the DNA is TGTGCCAGCAGCCAAGAAAGGGACAGGGATCAGCCCCAGCATTTT. The rearrangement uses TRBV14 and TRBJ1-5, with TRBD1 matching 9 bases. Unmatched junction bases numbered 2, after V lost 0 bases and J lost 5 bases. The germline V gene has CDR1 SGHDN and CDR2 FVKESK. This CDR3 has 15 residues.

This chain connects TRBV28 to TRBJ1-1; TRBD1 is a possible D gene (5 bases). The germline V gene has CDR1 MDHEN and CDR2 SYDVKM. The V and J ends lost 4 bases and 11 bases respectively, with 20 bases between them. This CDR3 region has 14 residues. CDR3 in DNA: TGTGCCAGCAGTTATGCAGCAGGGACTGGGAGGGCTTTCTTT. This gives the protein CASSYAAGTGRAFF.

The V and J genes are TRBV7-8 and TRBJ2-2; the D gene is possibly TRBD1 (6 bases). V was pared by 2 bases and J by 3 bases, with 10 bases between. The CDR3 is 15 residues long. CDR1 is SGHVS and CDR2 is FQNEAQ in the germline V gene. The CDR3 is CASSLRQEYTGELFF. The CDR3 region has the DNA TGTGCCAGCAGCTTAAGACAGGAATACACCGGGGAGCTGTTTTTT. The full variable domain, with the rest looked up from reference TRBV7-8 and TRBJ2-2, is GAGVSQSPRYKVAKRGQDVALRCDPISGHVSLFWYQQALGQGPEFLTYFQNEAQLDKSGLPSDRFFAERPEGSVSTLKIQRTQQEDSAVYLCASSLRQEYTGELFFGEGSRLTVL.

The rearrangement joins TRBV12-3 or TRBV12-4 to TRBJ1-4, with D hard to call. The CDR3 is 11 residues long. V dropped 0 bases and J dropped 9 bases, with 2 bases sitting between them. The CDR3 region has the DNA TGTGCCAGCAGTTTAGCCAAAAAACTGTTTTTT. This encodes CASSLAKKLFF.

This chain links TRBV19 with TRBJ1-5; 9 positions match TRBD1. Germline loops: CDR1 LNHDA, CDR2 SQIVND (reference sequence). J was trimmed by 3 bases and V by 6 bases; bases with no gene match: 9. This CDR3 is 16 amino acids long. CDR3 sequence (DNA): TGTGCCAGTAGAGGATCCCGGGACAGGGTCAATCAGCCCCAGCATTTT. Translation: CASRGSRDRVNQPQHF.

The CDR3 protein is CASSFSPRLAENTGELFF. The CDR3 region has the DNA TGTGCCAGCAGCTTTTCCCCCAGACTAGCGGAAAACACCGGGGAGCTGTTTTTT. The V and J genes are TRBV9 and TRBJ2-2; 9 bases agree with TRBD2. The V gene's germline CDR1 is SGDLS and CDR2 YYNGEE. The CDR3 has 18 residues. V shed 4 bases and J 2 bases; nucleotides not matched to a gene: 12.

The J gene is TRBJ2-3, the V gene TRBV10-3; D remains unclear. The CDR3 covers 15 residues. The V and J ends lost 2 bases and 3 bases respectively, with 12 bases between them. Germline V lookup: CDR1 ENHRY, CDR2 SYGVKD. The chain's CDR3 is CAISEASSWTDTQYF. For the CDR3, the DNA is TGTGCCATCAGTGAGGCAAGTTCCTGGACAGATACGCAGTATTTT.

This clone was observed a few times. The J gene is TRBJ1-2, the V gene TRBV13; D is uncertain. The CDR3 sequence is 16 residues long. V dropped 1 base and J dropped 2 bases, with 14 bases sitting between them. Looked up from germline, CDR1 is PRHDT and CDR2 is FYEKMQ (reference sequence). CDR3 protein: CASSLERHLGNYGYTF. The CDR3 DNA is TGTGCCAGCAGCTTAGAACGGCACCTCGGGAACTATGGCTACACCTTC.

The rearrangement links TRBV9 to TRBJ1-4; 12 bases agree with TRBD1. With V trimmed by 0 bases and J by 10 bases, 4 bases remained unmatched. The CDR3 has 15 residues. Looked up from germline, CDR1 is SGDLS and CDR2 is YYNGEE. CDR3 amino acids: CASSVEGTGGGKLFF. The CDR3 DNA reads TGTGCCAGCAGCGTAGAAGGGACAGGGGGCGGAAAACTGTTTTTT.

This chain links TRBV6-5 with TRBJ2-7; TRBD2 is a possible D gene (6 bases). The ends were cut back, 0 bases at V and 6 bases at J, with 12 bases in the middle. CDR1 is MNHEY, CDR2 SVGAGI, per germline. The CDR3 sequence is 14 residues long. The CDR3, as DNA: TGTGCCAGCAGTTACTCGGGGGGTAGGGGCGAGCAGTACGTC. It codes for CASSYSGGRGEQYV.

This clone occurred once. V usage is TRBV20-1 and J usage is TRBJ2-5, with D perhaps assigned TRBD1 or TRBD2 (5 bases each). Trimming pared 3 bases from V and 2 bases from J, leaving 13 bases between. Germline CDR1 and CDR2: DFQATT and SNEGSKA (reference sequence). The CDR3 spans 14 residues. The CDR3 coding sequence is TGCAGTGCTAGTACCCCCGAGGGGCAAGAGACCCAGTACTTC. It specifies CSASTPEGQETQYF.

The chain uses TRBV7-9 and TRBJ2-1; the D gene is possibly TRBD2 (6 bases). V lost 5 bases to trimming and J lost 0 bases, with 11 bases between them. Germline CDR1 reads SEHNR; CDR2 reads FQNEAQ (reference sequence). This CDR3 contains 15 residues. The CDR3 nucleotides are TGTGCCAGCAGCCCACGGGGGAGCTCCTACAATGAGCAGTTCTTC. Translated, it gives CASSPRGSSYNEQFF.

Only one count was recorded for this clone. The chain uses TRBV5-1 and TRBJ2-5, with TRBD2 matching over 7 bases. The CDR3 has 15 amino acids. The germline V gene encodes CDR1 SGHRS and CDR2 YFSETQ. V lost 0 bases and J lost 5; bases outside the gene matches: 7. The CDR3 loop is CASSLVPSGRETQYF. DNA for the CDR3: TGCGCCAGCAGCTTGGTCCCTAGCGGTCGGGAGACCCAGTACTTC.

This chain links TRBV2 with TRBJ2-2, with TRBD2 matching over 8 bases. In germline, CDR1 is SNHLY, CDR2 FYNNEI. Trimming took 0 bases from V and 4 from J; bases not matched to a gene: 4. The CDR3 covers 16 residues. The CDR3 DNA is TGTGCCAGCAGTGAAGCTCGAGCGGGGGTCACCGGGGAGCTGTTTTTT. Translated: CASSEARAGVTGELFF.